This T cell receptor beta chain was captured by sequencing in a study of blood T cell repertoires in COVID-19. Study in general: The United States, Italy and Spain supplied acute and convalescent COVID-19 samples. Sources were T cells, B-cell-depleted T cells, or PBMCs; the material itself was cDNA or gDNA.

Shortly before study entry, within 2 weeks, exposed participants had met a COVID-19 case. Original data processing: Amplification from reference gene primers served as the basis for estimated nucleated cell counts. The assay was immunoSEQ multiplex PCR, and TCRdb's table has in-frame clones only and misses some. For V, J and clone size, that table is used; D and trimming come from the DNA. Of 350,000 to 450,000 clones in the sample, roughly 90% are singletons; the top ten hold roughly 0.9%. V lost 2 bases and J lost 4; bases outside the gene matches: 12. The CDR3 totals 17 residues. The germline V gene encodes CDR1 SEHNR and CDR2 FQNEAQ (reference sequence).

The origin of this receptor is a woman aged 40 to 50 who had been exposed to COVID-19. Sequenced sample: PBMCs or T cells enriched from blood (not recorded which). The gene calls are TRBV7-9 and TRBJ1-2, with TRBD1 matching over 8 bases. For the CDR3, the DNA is TGTGCCAGCAGCTTATCTAAAGGACAGGGTACTTCCTATGGCTACACCTTC. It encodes CASSLSKGQGTSYGYTF.